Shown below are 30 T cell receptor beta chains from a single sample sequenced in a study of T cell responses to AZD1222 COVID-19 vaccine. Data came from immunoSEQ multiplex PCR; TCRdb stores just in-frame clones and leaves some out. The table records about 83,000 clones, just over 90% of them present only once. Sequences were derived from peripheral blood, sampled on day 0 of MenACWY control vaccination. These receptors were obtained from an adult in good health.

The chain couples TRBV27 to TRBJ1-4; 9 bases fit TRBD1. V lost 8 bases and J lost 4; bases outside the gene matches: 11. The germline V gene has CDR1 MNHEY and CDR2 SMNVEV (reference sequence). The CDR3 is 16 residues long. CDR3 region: CASAEGQGWNNEKLFF. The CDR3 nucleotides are TGTGCCAGCGCCGAGGGACAGGGCTGGAATAATGAAAAACTGTTTTTT.

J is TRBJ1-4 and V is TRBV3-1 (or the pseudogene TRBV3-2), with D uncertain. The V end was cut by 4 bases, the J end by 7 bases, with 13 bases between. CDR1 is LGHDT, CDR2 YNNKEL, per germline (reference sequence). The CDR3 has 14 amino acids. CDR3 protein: CASSLRNGFEKLFF. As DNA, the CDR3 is TGTGCCAGCAGCCTAAGAAACGGGTTTGAAAAACTGTTTTTT.

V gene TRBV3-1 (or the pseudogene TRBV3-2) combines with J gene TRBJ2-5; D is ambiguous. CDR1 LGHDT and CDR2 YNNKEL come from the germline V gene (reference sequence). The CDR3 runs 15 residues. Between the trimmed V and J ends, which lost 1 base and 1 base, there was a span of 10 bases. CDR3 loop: CASSQGGKVQETQYF. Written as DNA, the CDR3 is TGTGCCAGCAGCCAAGGAGGAAAAGTCCAAGAGACCCAGTACTTC.

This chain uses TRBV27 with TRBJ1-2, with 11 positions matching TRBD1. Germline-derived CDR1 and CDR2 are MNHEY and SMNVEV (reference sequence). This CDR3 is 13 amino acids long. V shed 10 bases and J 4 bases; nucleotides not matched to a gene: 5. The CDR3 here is CATRTGGFYGYTF. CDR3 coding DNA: TGTGCCACCAGGACAGGGGGCTTCTATGGCTACACCTTC.

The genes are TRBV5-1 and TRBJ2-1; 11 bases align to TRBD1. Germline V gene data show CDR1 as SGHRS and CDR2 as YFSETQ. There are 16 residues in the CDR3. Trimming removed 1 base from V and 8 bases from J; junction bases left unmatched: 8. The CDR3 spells CASSLLGTGGVDEQFF. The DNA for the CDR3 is TGCGCCAGCAGCTTGCTTGGGACAGGGGGTGTAGATGAGCAGTTCTTC.

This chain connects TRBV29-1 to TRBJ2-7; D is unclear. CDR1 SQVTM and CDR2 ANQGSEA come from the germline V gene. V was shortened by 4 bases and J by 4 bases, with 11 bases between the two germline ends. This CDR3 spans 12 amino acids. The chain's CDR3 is CSVGFIKYEQYF. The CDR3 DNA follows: TGCAGCGTTGGATTTATTAAATACGAGCAGTACTTC.

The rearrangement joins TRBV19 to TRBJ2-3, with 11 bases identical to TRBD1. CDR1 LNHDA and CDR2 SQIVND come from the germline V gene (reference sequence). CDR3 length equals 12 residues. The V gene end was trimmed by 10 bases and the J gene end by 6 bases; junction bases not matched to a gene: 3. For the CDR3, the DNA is TGTGCCACCGGGACAGGGGGGGATACGCAGTATTTT. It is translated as CATGTGGDTQYF.

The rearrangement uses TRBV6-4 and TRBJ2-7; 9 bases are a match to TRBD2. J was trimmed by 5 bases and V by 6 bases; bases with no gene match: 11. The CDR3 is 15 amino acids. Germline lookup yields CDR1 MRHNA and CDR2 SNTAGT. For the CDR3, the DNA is TGTGCCAGCAGCCCACACCTAGCGGGGTCCGACGAGCAGTACTTC. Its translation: CASSPHLAGSDEQYF.

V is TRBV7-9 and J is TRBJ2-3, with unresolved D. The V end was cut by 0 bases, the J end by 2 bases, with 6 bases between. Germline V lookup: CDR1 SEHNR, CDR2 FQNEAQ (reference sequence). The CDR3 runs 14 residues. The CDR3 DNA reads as TGTGCCAGCAGCTTAGCCACCACCACAGATACGCAGTATTTT. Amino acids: CASSLATTTDTQYF.

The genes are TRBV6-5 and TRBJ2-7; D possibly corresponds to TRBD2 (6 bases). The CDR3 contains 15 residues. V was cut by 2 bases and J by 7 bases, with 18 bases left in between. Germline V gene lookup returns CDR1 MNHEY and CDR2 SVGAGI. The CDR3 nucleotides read TGTGCCAGCAGTTACCGAGGAGGGGCTAGCAAGGAGCAGTACTTC. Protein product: CASSYRGGASKEQYF.

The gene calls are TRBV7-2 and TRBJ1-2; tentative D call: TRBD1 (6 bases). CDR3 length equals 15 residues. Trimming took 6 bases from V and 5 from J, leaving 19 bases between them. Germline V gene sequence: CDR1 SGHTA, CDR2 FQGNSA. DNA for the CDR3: TGTGCCAGCAGAACCGGGACAAATACTCGTTATGGCTACACCTTC. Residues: CASRTGTNTRYGYTF.

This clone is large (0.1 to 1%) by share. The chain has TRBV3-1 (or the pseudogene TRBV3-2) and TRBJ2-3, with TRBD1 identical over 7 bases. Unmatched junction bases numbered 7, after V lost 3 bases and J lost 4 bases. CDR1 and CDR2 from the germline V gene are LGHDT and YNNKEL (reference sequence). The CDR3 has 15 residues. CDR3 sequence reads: CASSHRDSAPDTQYF. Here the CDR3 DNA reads TGTGCCAGCAGCCATAGGGACAGCGCGCCAGATACGCAGTATTTT.

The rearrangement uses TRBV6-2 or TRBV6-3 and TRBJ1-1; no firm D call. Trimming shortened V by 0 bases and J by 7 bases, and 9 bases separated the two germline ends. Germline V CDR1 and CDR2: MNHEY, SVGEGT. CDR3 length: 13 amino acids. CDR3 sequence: CASSYSASNEAFF. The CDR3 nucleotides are TGTGCCAGCAGTTACTCGGCAAGTAATGAAGCTTTCTTT.

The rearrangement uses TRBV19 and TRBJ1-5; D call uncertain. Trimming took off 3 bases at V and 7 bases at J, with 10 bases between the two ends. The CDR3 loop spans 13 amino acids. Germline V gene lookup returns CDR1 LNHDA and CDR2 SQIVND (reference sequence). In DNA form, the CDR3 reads TGTGCCAGTAGTATCTTGGCAGTACAGCCCCAGCATTTT. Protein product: CASSILAVQPQHF.

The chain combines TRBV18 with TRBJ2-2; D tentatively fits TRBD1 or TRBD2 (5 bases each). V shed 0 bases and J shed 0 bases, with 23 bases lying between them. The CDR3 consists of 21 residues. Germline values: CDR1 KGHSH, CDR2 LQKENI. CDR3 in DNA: TGTGCCAGCTCACCACCGGTGGGGCCAGGGAGCCTTAGGCCGAACACCGGGGAGCTGTTTTTT. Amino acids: CASSPPVGPGSLRPNTGELFF.

The CDR3 spells CASSMGSNSNQPQHF. DNA for the CDR3: TGTGCCAGTAGTATGGGCAGTAATAGCAATCAGCCCCAGCATTTT. The rearrangement joins TRBV19 to TRBJ1-5; D is ambiguous. The V end lost 3 bases, the J end lost 0 bases, and 9 bases lay between the germline ends. Germline V CDR1 and CDR2: LNHDA, SQIVND (reference sequence). CDR3 length: 15 residues. Variable domain in full (rest from reference TRBV19 and TRBJ1-5): DGGITQSPKYLFRKEGQNVTLSCEQNLNHDAMYWYRQDPGQGLRLIYYSQIVNDFQKGDIAEGYSVSREKKESFPLTVTSAQKNPTAFYLCASSMGSNSNQPQHFGDGTRLSIL.

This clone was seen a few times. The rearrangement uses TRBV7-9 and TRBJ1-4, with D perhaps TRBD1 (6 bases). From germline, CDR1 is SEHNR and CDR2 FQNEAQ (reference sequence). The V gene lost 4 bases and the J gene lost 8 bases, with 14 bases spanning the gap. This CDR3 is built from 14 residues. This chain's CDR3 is CASSSRQDREKLFF. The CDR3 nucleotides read TGTGCCAGCAGCTCCCGACAGGACCGGGAAAAACTGTTTTTT. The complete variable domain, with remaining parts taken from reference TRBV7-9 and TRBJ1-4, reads DTGVSQNPRHKITKRGQNVTFRCDPISEHNRLYWYRQTLGQGPEFLTYFQNEAQLEKSRLLSDRFSAERPKGSFSTLEIQRTEQGDSAMYLCASSSRQDREKLFFGSGTQLSVL.

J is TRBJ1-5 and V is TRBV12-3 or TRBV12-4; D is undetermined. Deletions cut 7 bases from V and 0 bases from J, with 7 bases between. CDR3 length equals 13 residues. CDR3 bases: TGTGCCAGCACCAGCTATAGCAATCAGCCCCAGCATTTT. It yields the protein CASTSYSNQPQHF.

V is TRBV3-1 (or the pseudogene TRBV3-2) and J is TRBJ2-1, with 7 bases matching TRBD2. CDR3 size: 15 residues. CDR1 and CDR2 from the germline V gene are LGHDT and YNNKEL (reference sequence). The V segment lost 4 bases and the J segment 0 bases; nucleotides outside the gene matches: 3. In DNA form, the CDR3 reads TGTGCCAGCAGCCCCGGGGGGAGCTCCTACAATGAGCAGTTCTTC. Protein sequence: CASSPGGSSYNEQFF.

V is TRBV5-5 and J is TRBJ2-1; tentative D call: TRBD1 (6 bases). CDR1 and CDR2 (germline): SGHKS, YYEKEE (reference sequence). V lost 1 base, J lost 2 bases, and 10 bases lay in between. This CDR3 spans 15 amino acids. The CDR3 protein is CASSLTRTAYNEQFF. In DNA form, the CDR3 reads TGTGCCAGCAGCTTGACGAGGACAGCCTACAATGAGCAGTTCTTC.

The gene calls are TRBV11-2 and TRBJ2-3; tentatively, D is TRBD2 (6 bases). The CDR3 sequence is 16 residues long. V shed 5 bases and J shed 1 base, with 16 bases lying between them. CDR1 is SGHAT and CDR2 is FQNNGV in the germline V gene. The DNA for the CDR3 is TGTGCCAGCAGCCCTGGTATCCAGCGGGGCACAGATACGCAGTATTTT. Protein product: CASSPGIQRGTDTQYF.

CDR3 amino acids: CASSEWGLNEQFF. The CDR3 coding sequence is TGTGCCAGCAGTGAATGGGGACTCAATGAGCAGTTCTTC. The rearrangement joins TRBV6-1 to TRBJ2-1; D perhaps matches TRBD2 (6 bases). The CDR3 runs to 13 residues. Germline CDR1 is MNHNS and CDR2 is SASEGT. The ends were cut back, 2 bases at V and 6 bases at J, with 8 bases in the middle.

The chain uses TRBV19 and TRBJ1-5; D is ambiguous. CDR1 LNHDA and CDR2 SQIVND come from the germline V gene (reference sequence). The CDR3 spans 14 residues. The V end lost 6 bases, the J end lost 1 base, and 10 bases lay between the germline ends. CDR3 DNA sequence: TGTGCCAGTAGGGAGGTTGTGAGCAATCAGCCCCAGCATTTT. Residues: CASREVVSNQPQHF.

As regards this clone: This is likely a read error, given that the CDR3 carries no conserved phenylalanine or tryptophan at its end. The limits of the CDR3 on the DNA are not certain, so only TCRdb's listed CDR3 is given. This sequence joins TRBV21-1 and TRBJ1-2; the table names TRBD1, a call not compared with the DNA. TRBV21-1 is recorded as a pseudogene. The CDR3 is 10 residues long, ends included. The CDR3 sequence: CASSEGLQSS.

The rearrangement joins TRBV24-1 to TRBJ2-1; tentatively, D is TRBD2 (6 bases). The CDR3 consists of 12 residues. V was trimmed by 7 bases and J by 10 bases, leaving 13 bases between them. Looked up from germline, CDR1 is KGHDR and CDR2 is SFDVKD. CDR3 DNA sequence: TGTGCCACCAGCCTCCGGGAGCGCGAGCAGTTCTTC. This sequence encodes CATSLREREQFF.

CDR3 bases: TGTGCCAGCAGCGAGGACAGGGCAGAGACCCAGTACTTC. Protein product: CASSEDRAETQYF. The J gene is TRBJ2-5, the V gene TRBV7-3; 8 nucleotides match TRBD1. V shed 5 bases, J shed 4 bases, and the junction held 3 bases outside the gene matches. Germline-derived CDR1 and CDR2 are SGHTA and FQGTGA. The CDR3 contains 13 residues.

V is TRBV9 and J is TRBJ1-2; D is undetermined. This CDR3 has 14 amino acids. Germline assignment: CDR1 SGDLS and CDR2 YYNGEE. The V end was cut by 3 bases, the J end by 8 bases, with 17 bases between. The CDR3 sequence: CASSATDRWSGYTF. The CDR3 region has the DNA TGTGCCAGCAGCGCCACAGACCGCTGGAGCGGCTACACCTTC.

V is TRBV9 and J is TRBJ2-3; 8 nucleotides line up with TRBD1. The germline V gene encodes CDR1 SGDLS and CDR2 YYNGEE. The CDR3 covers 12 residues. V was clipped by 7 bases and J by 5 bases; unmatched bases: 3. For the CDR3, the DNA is TGTGCCAGCGCAGGGGGCGGAGATACGCAGTATTTT. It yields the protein CASAGGGDTQYF.

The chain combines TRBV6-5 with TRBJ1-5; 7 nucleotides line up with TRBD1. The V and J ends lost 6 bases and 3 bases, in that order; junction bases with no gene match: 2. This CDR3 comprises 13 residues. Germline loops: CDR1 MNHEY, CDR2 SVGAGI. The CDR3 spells CASRTGLNQPQHF. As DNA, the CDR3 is TGTGCCAGCAGGACAGGGCTCAATCAGCCCCAGCATTTT.

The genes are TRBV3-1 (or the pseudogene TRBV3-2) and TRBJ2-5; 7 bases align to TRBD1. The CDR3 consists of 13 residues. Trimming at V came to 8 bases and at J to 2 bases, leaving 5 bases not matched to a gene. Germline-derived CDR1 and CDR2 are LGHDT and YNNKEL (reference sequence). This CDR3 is CASDRAGQETQYF. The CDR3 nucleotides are TGTGCCAGCGACAGGGCAGGACAAGAGACCCAGTACTTC.